This is a list of T cell receptor beta chains from one sample in a study of vaccination effects on CD4 cells after COVID-19. TCRdb's copy holds only in-frame clones and misses some; the assay was immunoSEQ multiplex PCR. Among around 23,000 clones listed, 70% to 80% were seen once. These receptors lack a known antigen. Sequencing used CD4+ T cells from PBMCs cultured with a peptide pool, obtained before COVID-19 vaccination. The receptors were sampled from a human donor who had a prior SARS-CoV-2 infection. CDR3s include the opening cysteine and the closing phenylalanine or tryptophan. Each record gives: clone size, V gene, D gene, J gene, CDR3 DNA, CDR3 protein. D genes are given only for firm matches. Expanded clones get a size class; other rows say once, few or many, or leave the size out.

-	TRBV6-2/TRBV6-3	-	TRBJ2-7	TGTGCCAGCAGTTACGGGGTCACGAAGTCCTACGAGCAGTACTTC	CASSYGVTKSYEQYF
-	TRBV19	TRBD2	TRBJ2-3	TGTGCCAGTAGTACATATGCCGGGACTAGCGGGAGCACAGATACGCAGTATTTT	CASSTYAGTSGSTDTQYF
once	TRBV7-2	-	TRBJ1-6	TGTGCCAGCAGCCCGGTCGGTCGGGGTAGGAATTCACCCCTCCACTTT	CASSPVGRGRNSPLHF
-	TRBV7-2	-	TRBJ2-5	TGTGCCAGCAGCCGTTCCAGGGAAGAGACCCAGTACTTC	CASSRSREETQYF
-	TRBV5-5	-	TRBJ2-1	TGTGCCAGCAGTCCTAGACACTTTCCGGGAAATGAGCAGTTCTTC	CASSPRHFPGNEQFF
-	TRBV7-2	-	TRBJ2-1	TGTGCCAGCAGCTTAGCGGCCCGGGGGCGGAATGAGCAGTTCTTC	CASSLAARGRNEQFF
-	TRBV15	-	TRBJ1-4	TGTGCCACCAGCCTAGGGCCCCACGGCAATGAAAAACTGTTTTTT	CATSLGPHGNEKLFF
few	TRBV6-2/TRBV6-3	TRBD2	TRBJ2-5	TGTGCCAGCAGTTACTTCCGGACTAGCGGGAGGGAGACCCAGTACTTC	CASSYFRTSGRETQYF
-	TRBV6-5	-	TRBJ2-7	TGTGCCAGCAAGAGACAGCCCCCGGAGACCGAGCAGTACTTC	CASKRQPPETEQYF
-	TRBV10-3	TRBD1	TRBJ1-3	TGTGCCATCAGTGAGAGACAGGGGGCCGGAAACACCATATATTTT	CAISERQGAGNTIYF
-	TRBV18	-	TRBJ2-7	TGTGCCAGCTCACCACCTAGCGGAGCCTACGAGCAGTACTTC	CASSPPSGAYEQYF
few	TRBV6-1	-	TRBJ1-1	TGTGCCAGCCGTTCCGAGGGGACCTGGGATGAAGCTTTCTTT	CASRSEGTWDEAFF
-	TRBV7-3	TRBD2	TRBJ2-1	TGTGCCAGCAGCTTAGCGGGACTAGCGGGAGTCAATGAGCAGTTCTTC	CASSLAGLAGVNEQFF
-	TRBV2	TRBD2	TRBJ2-3	TGTGCCAGCAGTGCACTAGCGGGGGCTGACACAGATACGCAGTATTTT	CASSALAGADTDTQYF
-	TRBV7-6	-	TRBJ1-1	TGTGCCAGCAGCGATAACCCAGGGTTTTTCACTGAAGCTTTCTTT	CASSDNPGFFTEAFF
-	TRBV5-5	TRBD2	TRBJ2-7	TGTGCCAGCAGCCCTCGGACTAGTGGTGGCTACGAGCAGTACTTC	CASSPRTSGGYEQYF
-	TRBV7-9	-	TRBJ2-2	TGTGCCAGCAGCCCCACTAGGGTAACCGGGGAGCTGTTTTTT	CASSPTRVTGELFF
once	TRBV9	-	TRBJ1-2	TGTGCCAGCAGCGTTGACACCGGGACATATTCATCATATGGCTACACCTTC	CASSVDTGTYSSYGYTF
-	TRBV19	TRBD2	TRBJ2-1	TGTGCCAGTAGTATGGGACTAGCGGGAACTGGGCAGTTCTTC	CASSMGLAGTGQFF
few	TRBV30	-	TRBJ1-6	TGTGCCTGGAGTGAAATGGCTGGTTCCAATAAACCCCTCCACTTT	CAWSEMAGSNKPLHF
-	TRBV7-9	-	TRBJ1-2	TGTGCCAGCAGCCAGGGACTGATCTATGGCTACACCTTC	CASSQGLIYGYTF
-	TRBV7-9	-	TRBJ1-4	TGTGCCAGCAGCTTAGGTGGCCACCCTAATGAAAAACTGTTTTTT	CASSLGGHPNEKLFF
-	TRBV9	-	TRBJ1-2	TGTGCCAGCAGCGTTTTTGGGGGAACCGCAGCTGGCTATGGCTACACCTTC	CASSVFGGTAAGYGYTF
few	TRBV27	TRBD2	TRBJ2-1	TGTGCCAGCACCAAGGGACTAGCGGGGTACGAGCAGTTCTTC	CASTKGLAGYEQFF
-	TRBV11-3	TRBD1	TRBJ2-7	TGTGCCAGCAGTCGCTCCGGGACAGGGTCACTCGAGCAGTACTTC	CASSRSGTGSLEQYF
-	TRBV4-1	TRBD1	TRBJ2-7	TGCGCCAGCAGCCAAGACAGGGGACAGGTGCTAATGCAGTACTTC	CASSQDRGQVLMQYF
-	TRBV11-3	-	TRBJ2-7	TGTGCGACCTCGGTGGAAACAGGCTCCTACGAGCAGTACTTC	CATSVETGSYEQYF
-	TRBV5-4	TRBD2	TRBJ2-1	TGTGCCAGCAGCTCGACTAGCGGATCCTACAATGAGCAGTTCTTC	CASSSTSGSYNEQFF
-	TRBV13	-	TRBJ2-1	TGTGCCAGACATCCACGGGACTGTTTTTTCGATGCGTCCTACAATGAGCAGTTCTTC	CARHPRDCFFDASYNEQFF
-	TRBV2	TRBD1	TRBJ2-5	TGTGCCAGCAGTTTGGACAGGCAACAAGAGACCCAGTACTTC	CASSLDRQQETQYF
-	TRBV2	-	TRBJ2-1	TGTGCCAGCAGGGGGCCCAATACCAATGAGCAGTTCTTC	CASRGPNTNEQFF
-	TRBV6-5	TRBD2	TRBJ2-1	TGTGCCAGCAGGGTGACTAGCGGGAGCGAGTTCTTC	CASRVTSGSEFF
-	TRBV11-3	TRBD2	TRBJ2-7	TGTGCCAGCAGCTTCTTGTTAGCGGGATCCTACGAGCAGTACTTC	CASSFLLAGSYEQYF
-	TRBV21-1	-	TRBJ1-1	TGTGCCAGCAGCAACTGGGGATCGAATTGGGACGGTGACACTGAAGCTTTCTTT	CASSNWGSNWDGDTEAFF
few	TRBV5-4	TRBD2	TRBJ2-2	TGTGCCAGCAGCTTGGCTAGCGGAGACGGGGAGCTGTTTTTT	CASSLASGDGELFF
-	TRBV7-6	TRBD1	TRBJ1-3	TGTGCCAGCAGCTCCTTAAAGGACAGGGGGACCCTCTCTGGAAACACCATATATTTT	CASSSLKDRGTLSGNTIYF
-	TRBV9	-	TRBJ2-7	TGTGCCAGCAGCGTAGACTTTAGCGGCTACGAGCAGTACTTC	CASSVDFSGYEQYF
-	TRBV5-4	TRBD1	TRBJ1-2	TGTGCCAGCAGCTTGGCAGGGGGCCGGACTAACTATGGCTACACCTTC	CASSLAGGRTNYGYTF